Following are 8 T cell receptor beta chains from one sample sequenced in a study of shared clonotypes between healthy human individuals. Method: immunoSEQ multiplex PCR; TCRdb's copy keeps in-frame clones and lacks some. Found here are 2 million to 2.5 million clones, 90% to 95% of them singletons; the top ten hold 0.39%. Source material: naive CD4+ T cells from PBMCs. Indicated subset: CD45RA+ positively selected. The receptors were sampled from a man between 18 and 35 years old in good health. Some clones in this sample may be carry-over from other donors' samples.

The V call is TRBV4-2, the J call TRBJ2-6; D remains ambiguous. Germline loops: CDR1 LGHNA, CDR2 YNFKEQ. CDR3 size: 17 residues. Trimming cost V 0 bases and J 0 bases, with 9 bases left between them. The CDR3 nucleotides read TGTGCCAGCAGCCAAGATCATCGGCCCTCTGGGGCCAACGTCCTGACTTTC. Translation gives CASSQDHRPSGANVLTF.

CDR3 sequence reads: CASSPRTSGHYEQYF. The CDR3 DNA reads TGTGCCAGCAGTCCCCGGACTAGCGGGCACTACGAGCAGTACTTC. The V call is TRBV6-5, the J call TRBJ2-7, with 11 bases fitting TRBD2. V lost 5 bases and J lost 3; bases outside the gene matches: 6. The CDR3 runs to 15 residues. Germline CDR1 reads MNHEY; CDR2 reads SVGAGI.

The J gene is TRBJ1-1, the V gene TRBV6-1; no firm D call. The V end was cut by 8 bases, the J end by 0 bases, with 16 bases between. This CDR3 has 15 amino acids. The V gene's germline CDR1 is MNHNS and CDR2 SASEGT. The CDR3 region has the DNA TGTGCCAGCCAGGCCTGGCCCCAGGTGAACACTGAAGCTTTCTTT. Its translation is CASQAWPQVNTEAFF.

V usage is TRBV9 and J usage is TRBJ2-5; the match to TRBD2 covers 7 bases. CDR3 length equals 13 residues. Germline CDR1 SGDLS, CDR2 YYNGEE. V gave up 4 bases and J gave up 5 bases; unmatched junction bases: 5. The CDR3 DNA is TGTGCCAGCAGCACCGGACTAGTGGAGACCCAGTACTTC. Its protein product is CASSTGLVETQYF.

The chain joins TRBV5-4 to TRBJ2-7; D tentatively reads TRBD1 or TRBD2 (5 bases each). V lost 3 bases and J 0 bases, leaving 13 bases between the germline ends. The CDR3 extends over 15 amino acids. In germline, CDR1 is SGHNT, CDR2 YYREEE (reference sequence). CDR3 loop: CASSSTGTASYEQYF. DNA for the CDR3: TGTGCCAGCAGCTCCACCGGGACGGCCTCCTACGAGCAGTACTTC.

The count of this clone is one. This chain connects TRBV11-2 to TRBJ2-5; 10 bases are shared with TRBD1. The CDR3 contains 15 residues. Germline CDR1 and CDR2: SGHAT and FQNNGV. Unmatched junction bases numbered 7, after V lost 4 bases and J lost 5 bases. The CDR3 DNA reads TGTGCCAGCAGCTCCGCGGGACAGGGGAGGGAGACCCAGTACTTC. Encoded protein: CASSSAGQGRETQYF.

On this clone: Different DNA sequences within this sample yield the same CDR3. V and J are TRBV19 and TRBJ2-3; tentatively, D is TRBD2 (6 bases). The CDR3 spans 14 residues. Germline lookup yields CDR1 LNHDA and CDR2 SQIVND (reference sequence). V lost 1 base and J 3 bases, leaving 8 bases between the germline ends. The CDR3 DNA reads TGTGCCAGTAGTATAGTGCGGGGAACAGATACGCAGTATTTT. Amino acid sequence: CASSIVRGTDTQYF.

This chain links TRBV5-1 with TRBJ2-2; maybe TRBD1 (6 bases). CDR1 and CDR2 (germline): SGHRS, YFSETQ. This CDR3 has 15 residues. The V end lost 2 bases, the J end lost 7 bases, and 15 bases lay between the germline ends. CDR3 sequence (DNA): TGCGCCAGCAGCTTTTCCAGGGGTCAAGGCGGGGAGCTGTTTTTT. The encoded protein is CASSFSRGQGGELFF. Looking up the rest from reference TRBV5-1 and TRBJ2-2 gives the full variable domain: KAGVTQTPRYLIKTRGQQVTLSCSPISGHRSVSWYQQTPGQGLQFLFEYFSETQRNKGNFPGRFSGRQFSNSRSEMNVSTLELGDSALYLCASSFSRGQGGELFFGEGSRLTVL.